These 28 T cell receptor beta chains share one sample of origin, sequenced in a study of shared T cell receptors in the human thymus. TCRdb keeps only in-frame clones here, not all; method: immunoSEQ multiplex PCR. The sample contains roughly 550,000 clones, around three quarters of which appear only once. These same records also appear under a second study, on human thymus T cells.

Sample: thymocytes. These receptors were collected from a boy under three years old with a congenital heart defect.

CDR3 DNA sequence: TGTGCCAGCAGTTCGGGACTAGCGGGGCCCAAGAATACGCAGTATTTT. This codes for CASSSGLAGPKNTQYF. The gene calls are TRBV28 and TRBJ2-3; 13 bases map to TRBD2. Unmatched junction bases numbered 8, after V lost 4 bases and J lost 7 bases. Germline assignment: CDR1 MDHEN and CDR2 SYDVKM. The CDR3 has 16 amino acids.

V is TRBV7-3 and J is TRBJ2-1; 8 bases line up with TRBD2. With 5 bases clipped from V and 9 bases from J, the junction kept 15 bases outside the gene matches. The CDR3 covers 16 residues. Germline CDR1 is SGHTA and CDR2 is FQGTGA. The CDR3 loop is CASSLSPGGPCGEQFF. The CDR3 coding sequence is TGTGCCAGCAGCCTCAGTCCGGGAGGGCCTTGTGGTGAGCAGTTCTTC.

CDR3 sequence reads: CASSYPGGPGETQYF. The CDR3 bases are TGTGCCAGCAGTTACCCGGGGGGGCCGGGAGAGACCCAGTACTTC. The rearrangement joins TRBV28 to TRBJ2-5; 8 bases fit TRBD2. V trimming: 4 bases; J trimming: 4 bases; junction bases outside the gene matches: 8. CDR1 is MDHEN, CDR2 SYDVKM, per germline. CDR3 length: 15 amino acids.

The genes are TRBV27 and TRBJ1-2, with TRBD1 matching over 9 bases. Germline V gene sequence: CDR1 MNHEY, CDR2 SMNVEV (reference sequence). The CDR3 consists of 15 residues. The V gene end was trimmed by 6 bases and the J gene end by 5 bases; junction bases not matched to a gene: 10. The CDR3 bases are TGTGCCAGCAGCGCCAGGGGGACAGGGACATATGGCTACACCTTC. It yields the protein CASSARGTGTYGYTF.

The chain uses TRBV29-1 and TRBJ2-7; no reliable D call. This CDR3 contains 12 residues. Germline loops: CDR1 SQVTM, CDR2 ANQGSEA. The CDR3 protein is CSVGTVSYEQYF. CDR3 nucleotides: TGCAGTGTCGGAACAGTCTCCTACGAGCAGTACTTC.

The V gene is TRBV18, the J gene TRBJ1-5; the D is unclear. V gave up 0 bases and J gave up 0 bases, with 9 bases separating them. Germline V gene sequence: CDR1 KGHSH, CDR2 LQKENI. The CDR3 is 16 residues long. The CDR3 DNA reads as TGTGCCAGCTCACCACCGGCCAGTGGTAGCAATCAGCCCCAGCATTTT. Amino acid sequence: CASSPPASGSNQPQHF.

The chain uses TRBV7-9 and TRBJ2-7; a possible D gene is TRBD2 (6 bases). The CDR3 covers 14 residues. Germline V CDR1 and CDR2: SEHNR, FQNEAQ (reference sequence). V dropped 1 base and J dropped 0 bases, with 7 bases sitting between them. CDR3 DNA sequence: TGTGCCAGCAGCTTAGGCGGGAACTCCTACGAGCAGTACTTC. Translated: CASSLGGNSYEQYF.

This clone has more than one count but fewer than ten. The rearrangement uses TRBV11-2 and TRBJ2-2; no clear D. Germline values: CDR1 SGHAT, CDR2 FQNNGV. V was pared by 3 bases and J by 2 bases, with 7 bases between. The CDR3 runs to 14 residues. CDR3 protein: CASSFGGNTGELFF. In DNA, the CDR3 is TGTGCCAGCAGCTTTGGCGGTAACACCGGGGAGCTGTTTTTT.

The V gene is TRBV4-3, the J gene TRBJ1-2; D gene unclear. Germline values: CDR1 LGHNA, CDR2 YSLEER. Trimming took off 1 base at V and 5 bases at J, with 23 bases between the two ends. This CDR3 has 18 residues. DNA of the CDR3: TGCGCCAGCAGCCAAGGCCACCGGTTCGTCCCCCACCGATATGGCTACACCTTC. It specifies CASSQGHRFVPHRYGYTF.

The chain uses TRBV10-3 and TRBJ2-1; 7 nucleotides match TRBD2. This CDR3 has 15 residues. Germline values: CDR1 ENHRY, CDR2 SYGVKD. J was trimmed by 1 base and V by 6 bases; bases with no gene match: 6. The CDR3 region is CAISLWRESYNEQFF. For the CDR3, the DNA is TGTGCCATCAGCCTTTGGCGGGAGTCCTACAATGAGCAGTTCTTC.

V and J are TRBV5-6 and TRBJ1-1, with unresolved D. V gave up 1 base and J gave up 0 bases, with 7 bases separating them. In germline, CDR1 is SGHDT, CDR2 YYEEEE. This CDR3 contains 14 residues. In nucleotides, the CDR3 is TGTGCCAGCAGCTTGCACCCTATGAACACTGAAGCTTTCTTT. The encoded protein is CASSLHPMNTEAFF.

The V and J genes are TRBV11-2 and TRBJ1-1; D is ambiguous. V was cut by 4 bases and J by 8 bases, with 11 bases left in between. The CDR3 loop spans 12 amino acids. Germline CDR1 is SGHAT and CDR2 is FQNNGV. The CDR3 DNA sequence: TGTGCCAGCAGCTCCGGGAGCAAGGAAGCTTTCTTT. Its translation: CASSSGSKEAFF. Filled out from reference TRBV11-2 and TRBJ1-1, the complete variable domain reads EAGVAQSPRYKIIEKRQSVAFWCNPISGHATLYWYQQILGQGPKLLIQFQNNGVVDDSQLPKDRFSAERLKGVDSTLKIQPAKLEDSAVYLCASSSGSKEAFFGQGTRLTVV.

The rearrangement joins TRBV18 to TRBJ2-1, with a tentative D call TRBD2 (7 bases). Germline V gene data show CDR1 as KGHSH and CDR2 as LQKENI. Between the trimmed V and J ends, which lost 0 bases and 8 bases, there was a span of 20 bases. This CDR3 has 17 residues. The CDR3 nucleotides are TGTGCCAGCTCACCACCGTTGGCAGGGAGGGGGTCCGATGAGCAGTTCTTC. Its translation is CASSPPLAGRGSDEQFF.

The genes are TRBV10-3 and TRBJ2-1; 11 bases are a match to TRBD2. CDR1 is ENHRY and CDR2 is SYGVKD in the germline V gene. Losses at the gene ends were 6 bases for V and 5 bases for J; bases not matched to a gene: 12. The CDR3 length is 17 residues. The DNA for the CDR3 is TGTGCCATCAGCGAAGGTCGGGGACTAGCGGACCACAATGAGCAGTTCTTC. It yields the protein CAISEGRGLADHNEQFF.

The chain links TRBV7-8 to TRBJ2-1; TRBD2 is a possible D gene (5 bases). This CDR3 region has 16 residues. Germline V gene data show CDR1 as SGHVS and CDR2 as FQNEAQ. V was trimmed by 2 bases and J by 1 base, leaving 12 bases between them. CDR3 sequence reads: CASSLSRRRSYNEQFF. Written as DNA, the CDR3 is TGTGCCAGCAGCTTATCGAGGAGGAGGTCCTACAATGAGCAGTTCTTC.

This clone was seen a handful of times. The junction shows a germline mismatch at one end, possibly a read error. The chain is built from TRBV5-6 and TRBJ2-6; possibly TRBD1 for D (6 bases). There are 12 residues in the CDR3. Germline-derived CDR1 and CDR2 are SGHDT and YYEEEE. CDR3 DNA sequence: TGTGCCAGCAGCTCCAGACAGGCACCCAGGGGATTC. It encodes CASSSRQAPRGF. Drawing the rest from reference TRBV5-6 and TRBJ2-6, the complete variable domain is DAGVTQSPTHLIKTRGQQVTLRCSPKSGHDTVSWYQQALGQGPQFIFQYYEEEERQRGNFPDRFSGHQFPNYSSELNVNALLLGDSALYLCASSSRQAPRGFGAGSRLTVL.

The chain couples TRBV21-1 to TRBJ2-1; TRBD1 was called by the table and not checked on the DNA. TRBV21-1 is a pseudogene segment. CDR3 length: 21 amino acids. In DNA form, the CDR3 reads TGTGCCAGCAGCAATAGGGGGGGACAGGGAATGGGGCGGGCCCCCTACAATGAGCAGTTCTTC. Translated: CASSNRGGQGMGRAPYNEQFF.

Only a few counts were recorded for this clone. This chain links TRBV6-5 with TRBJ2-5; 7 nucleotides match TRBD1. The CDR3 has 15 residues. The germline V gene encodes CDR1 MNHEY and CDR2 SVGAGI. V gave up 2 bases and J gave up 1 base; unmatched junction bases: 4. The CDR3 DNA follows: TGTGCCAGCAGTTACGGTGGGGACAGCCAAGAGACCCAGTACTTC. Translated: CASSYGGDSQETQYF.

The chain combines TRBV28 with TRBJ2-1; 7 bases fit TRBD2. CDR3 length equals 17 residues. The germline V gene encodes CDR1 MDHEN and CDR2 SYDVKM. V lost 4 bases, J lost 7 bases, and 16 bases stayed unmatched. The CDR3 DNA sequence: TGTGCCAGCAGTTCCCCCCCCCACGCGGGGGAGGTGAATGAGCAGTTCTTC. Amino acid sequence: CASSSPPHAGEVNEQFF.

The CDR3 DNA is TGTGCCAGCTCCCCTGGACTAGCGAACACAGATACGCAGTATTTT. Amino acids: CASSPGLANTDTQYF. V and J are TRBV18 and TRBJ2-3, with 9 bases fitting TRBD2. V dropped 6 bases and J dropped 2; count of bases not matched to a gene: 6. Germline values: CDR1 KGHSH, CDR2 LQKENI. This CDR3 has 15 residues.

V is TRBV28 and J is TRBJ2-7; TRBD2 might be the D (6 bases). Between the trimmed V and J ends, which lost 7 bases and 0 bases, there was a span of 13 bases. Germline V CDR1 and CDR2: MDHEN, SYDVKM. There are 14 residues in the CDR3. The CDR3 loop is CASTGDSNSYEQYF. The CDR3 DNA reads as TGTGCCAGCACGGGGGACTCCAACTCCTACGAGCAGTACTTC.

The J gene is TRBJ1-5, the V gene TRBV7-9; D gene unclear. V was trimmed by 1 base and J by 1 base, leaving 14 bases between them. CDR3 length: 17 residues. Germline assignment: CDR1 SEHNR and CDR2 FQNEAQ (reference sequence). In DNA form, the CDR3 reads TGTGCCAGCAGCTTAGATGGGCCAGGAGGGAGCAATCAGCCCCAGCATTTT. Amino acid sequence: CASSLDGPGGSNQPQHF.

The DNA for the CDR3 is TGTGCCAGCAGCTGTATACAGGGGAATAGGTACGAGCAGTACTTC. Its translation is CASSCIQGNRYEQYF. The chain is built from TRBV28 and TRBJ2-7; TRBD1 agrees at 7 bases. The germline CDR1 and CDR2 sequences are MDHEN and SYDVKM. V was pared by 6 bases and J by 4 bases, with 12 bases of the junction left unmatched. The CDR3 runs to 15 residues.

The chain recombines TRBV5-4 with TRBJ2-5; the D gene is possibly TRBD2 (6 bases). Per germline, CDR1 SGHNT and CDR2 YYREEE (reference sequence). The CDR3 consists of 14 residues. V was cut by 4 bases and J by 0 bases, with 10 bases left in between. The CDR3 DNA follows: TGTGCCAGCAGCAGCCGACTAGACCAAGAGACCCAGTACTTC. Translation: CASSSRLDQETQYF.

The chain combines TRBV7-2 with TRBJ1-1, with D possibly matching TRBD1 (5 bases). Germline-derived CDR1 and CDR2 are SGHTA and FQGNSA. Trimming stripped 1 base from V and 1 base from J, with 10 bases between. This CDR3 contains 15 residues. Here the CDR3 DNA reads TGTGCCAGCAGCTTAGTTGGGGGGGGGAACACTGAAGCTTTCTTT. It specifies CASSLVGGGNTEAFF.

The chain has TRBV15 and TRBJ1-2, with D perhaps matching TRBD1 (5 bases). The V gene's germline CDR1 is LNHNV and CDR2 YYDKDF (reference sequence). This CDR3 comprises 15 residues. The V end was cut by 1 base, the J end by 7 bases, with 16 bases between. The CDR3 loop is CATSRGGSNDPGYTF. The CDR3 DNA reads as TGTGCCACCAGCAGAGGGGGCTCAAATGATCCTGGCTACACCTTC.

This clone occurred once. The chain employs TRBV4-3 and TRBJ2-1, with 10 bases lining up with TRBD2. The V gene end was trimmed by 0 bases and the J gene end by 1 base; junction bases not matched to a gene: 6. This CDR3 contains 18 residues. CDR1 LGHNA and CDR2 YSLEER come from the germline V gene. CDR3 DNA sequence: TGCGCCAGCAGCCAAGACTCCCCACTAGCGGGATCCTACAATGAGCAGTTCTTC. This sequence encodes CASSQDSPLAGSYNEQFF.

V gene TRBV4-1 combines with J gene TRBJ1-1; 7 nucleotides match TRBD1. This CDR3 region has 18 residues. Trimming took 0 bases from V and 1 from J; bases not matched to a gene: 11. The germline CDR1 and CDR2 sequences are MGHRA and YSYEKL. The CDR3 nucleotides are TGCGCCAGCAGCCAAGAAAGGCCCAAGGGGGCAGCGAACACTGAAGCTTTCTTT. Protein product: CASSQERPKGAANTEAFF.